The next 8 T cell receptor beta chains were all read from a single sample in a study of blood T cell repertoires in COVID-19. Profiling relied on immunoSEQ multiplex PCR, and the TCRdb table lists in-frame clones only, not all of them. The table has some 140,000 clones, less than 80% seen once. Sequenced input: peripheral blood. The receptors were gathered from a man aged 55 to 70 with acute or convalescent COVID-19.

This chain joins TRBV5-1 and TRBJ2-2, with 10 bases fitting TRBD2. The V gene's germline CDR1 is SGHRS and CDR2 YFSETQ. This CDR3 has 17 amino acids. J lost 4 bases, V lost 0 bases, and 6 bases had no gene match. CDR3 nucleotides: TGCGCCAGCAGCTTGGGGCTAGCGGGAGCGGCCACCGGGGAGCTGTTTTTT. This encodes CASSLGLAGAATGELFF.

This clone was counted between two and nine times. This rearrangement joins TRBV24-1 to TRBJ2-1, with 9 bases fitting TRBD2. There are 13 residues in the CDR3. With V trimmed by 9 bases and J by 6 bases, 5 bases remained unmatched. CDR1 is KGHDR, CDR2 SFDVKD, per germline. For the CDR3, the DNA is TGTGCCACCCTAGCGGGAAATTCCAATGAGCAGTTCTTC. It codes for CATLAGNSNEQFF.

V usage is TRBV7-2 and J usage is TRBJ1-5, with TRBD1 as a possible D gene (5 bases). CDR1 is SGHTA, CDR2 FQGNSA, per germline. This CDR3 has 15 amino acids. Trimming took off 1 base at V and 7 bases at J, with 14 bases between the two ends. CDR3 sequence (DNA): TGTGCCAGCAGCTTAGTGGGGCAGGGTAGGCAGCCCCAGCATTTT. Its protein is CASSLVGQGRQPQHF.

J is TRBJ1-4 and V is TRBV19; D remains unclear. CDR1 LNHDA and CDR2 SQIVND come from the germline V gene (reference sequence). The CDR3 sequence is 13 residues long. V was shortened by 6 bases and J by 5 bases, with 10 bases between the two germline ends. The CDR3 sequence: CASSTVTNEKLFF. CDR3 bases: TGTGCCAGTAGCACCGTCACAAATGAAAAACTGTTTTTT.

The chain uses TRBV25-1 and TRBJ2-1; D perhaps matches TRBD2 (5 bases). The CDR3 loop spans 15 amino acids. V lost 2 bases, J lost 6 bases, and 14 bases lay in between. The germline CDR1 and CDR2 sequences are MGHDK and SYGVNS. CDR3 nucleotide sequence: TGTGCCAGCAGTGAACCCGGGATTGGACTCAATGAGCAGTTCTTC. Its translation: CASSEPGIGLNEQFF.

In DNA form, the CDR3 reads TGTGCCAGCAGCAGAACCGCGGGCGCTGAAGCTTTCTTT. Translating gives CASSRTAGAEAFF. The chain has TRBV7-9 and TRBJ1-1; no firm D call. Germline values: CDR1 SEHNR, CDR2 FQNEAQ (reference sequence). Trimming pared 5 bases from V and 6 bases from J, leaving 13 bases between. The CDR3 has 13 amino acids.

This chain uses TRBV28 with TRBJ2-1, with TRBD2 matching over 8 bases. The CDR3 is made up of 16 amino acids. With 4 bases clipped from V and 7 bases from J, the junction kept 12 bases outside the gene matches. The V gene's germline CDR1 is MDHEN and CDR2 SYDVKM. CDR3 nucleotide sequence: TGTGCCAGCAGTTCCCTCGGGACTAGGGCCCTAAATGAGCAGTTCTTC. This codes for CASSSLGTRALNEQFF.

The chain uses TRBV3-1 (or the pseudogene TRBV3-2) and TRBJ2-7; D is uncertain. This CDR3 spans 13 amino acids. The germline V gene has CDR1 LGHDT and CDR2 YNNKEL (reference sequence). V lost 5 bases and J 2 bases, leaving 10 bases between the germline ends. In nucleotides, the CDR3 is TGTGCCAGCAGCTCAGAAGGAGCCTACGAGCAGTACTTC. This translates into CASSSEGAYEQYF.